This is a list of T cell receptor beta chains from one sample in a study of T-cell reconstitution after alpha-beta-depleted transplantation in children. Using its own MiXCR run on the PCR reads, TCRdb lists one record per CDR3 protein. The repertoire holds more than 90,000 distinct CDR3 sequences, with 7% to 10% as singletons. This material consisted of PBMCs from the stem cell graft donor, taken from the stem cell graft. These receptor sequences come from a human donor who donated a stem cell graft to a child with congenital amegakaryocytic thrombocytopenia. Both conserved end residues are part of each CDR3. A D gene is named only where the DNA matches it firmly. A clone size is listed for some rows: how often the clone was seen (once, few, many), or a class if it is expanded.

v_call,clone_size,d_call,j_call,cdr3_aa,cdr3_nt
TRBV12-3/TRBV12-4,many,-,TRBJ1-1,CASQVTANTEAFF,TGTGCCTCCCAGGTAACAGCGAACACTGAAGCTTTCTTT
TRBV28,many,TRBD1,TRBJ2-2,CASSPGGSGGELFF,TGTGCCAGCAGTCCAGGGGGCAGTGGCGGGGAGCTGTTTTTT
TRBV5-1,-,-,TRBJ1-1,CASSWDGGTEAFF,TGCGCCAGCAGCTGGGACGGGGGAACTGAAGCTTTCTTT
TRBV2,many,TRBD1,TRBJ2-2,CASSTGGSGELFF,TGTGCCAGCAGTACAGGGGGGTCCGGGGAGCTGTTTTTT
TRBV5-1,many,TRBD1,TRBJ2-5,CASSFQGQGEETQYF,TGCGCCAGCAGCTTCCAAGGACAGGGGGAAGAGACCCAGTACTTC
TRBV19,-,-,TRBJ2-7,CASSRRPTYEQYF,TGTGCCAGTAGTCGGCGGCCCACCTACGAGCAGTACTTC
TRBV25-1,many,-,TRBJ1-1,CASRVPRGSNTEAFF,TGTGCCAGCAGGGTACCCAGGGGATCGAACACTGAAGCTTTCTTT
TRBV4-2,many,-,TRBJ1-1,CASSPGTFNTEAFF,TGTGCCAGCAGCCCCGGGACATTCAACACTGAAGCTTTCTTT
TRBV28,many,-,TRBJ2-3,CASREGGRADTQYF,TGTGCCAGCAGGGAGGGCGGCAGGGCAGATACGCAGTATTTT
TRBV28,many,-,TRBJ1-2,CASEATNYGYTF,TGTGCCAGCGAGGCAACCAATTATGGCTACACCTTC
TRBV20-1,many,TRBD1,TRBJ1-5,CSATTGGRQPQHF,TGCAGTGCTACTACAGGGGGCAGGCAGCCCCAGCATTTT
TRBV11-2,many,TRBD2,TRBJ2-5,CASSLGVVASGRNQETQYF,TGTGCCAGCAGCTTAGGGGTTGTGGCTAGCGGGAGGAACCAAGAGACCCAGTACTTC
TRBV5-1,many,TRBD1,TRBJ2-7,CASSPWTGGGYEQYF,TGCGCCAGCAGCCCGTGGACAGGGGGCGGCTACGAGCAGTACTTC